A single T cell receptor beta chain is shown here with its context. Sequencing was performed with immunoSEQ multiplex PCR; in TCRdb, only in-frame clones are kept and a portion is missing. In the table there are fewer than 40,000 clones, 90% of which are singletons. The sample belongs to a study of PD-L1 blockade in urothelial cancer. For the study at large: As for prior chemotherapy regimens, patients had received 0 to 3. Blood analysis was done at 3 weeks (second dose) and 6 weeks after treatment began.

The V gene lost 2 bases and the J gene lost 0 bases, with 11 bases spanning the gap. This CDR3 has 16 residues. Germline assignment: CDR1 MNHEY and CDR2 SVGAGI. Locally advanced or metastatic urothelial carcinoma was present in patients. Anywhere from 1 to 8 samples came from each patient, spanning pretreatment and on-treatment. This receptor was taken from a man between 65 and 79 years old with urothelial cancer. The sample was PBMCs, taken around atezolizumab (anti-PD-L1) treatment. The chain has TRBV6-5 and TRBJ1-3, with D possibly matching TRBD1 (6 bases). The CDR3 sequence is CASSYRGQLSGNTIYF. CDR3 nucleotides: TGTGCCAGCAGTTACCGGGGACAACTCTCTGGAAACACCATATATTTT.